One and the same sample provided the 32 T cell receptor beta chains below, sequenced in a study of patients and donors after allogeneic stem cell transplantation. TCRdb processed the RT-PCR reads anew with MiXCR; each CDR3 protein has one entry. Seen here are about 87,000 distinct CDR3 sequences, around 5% observed once, and the top ten hold less than 3%. Sequencing was performed on blood, either unsorted or a sorted T cell fraction (not recorded which). The receptors were gathered from a human donor who was either an allogeneic HSCT recipient or a stem cell or donor lymphocyte infusion donor (not recorded which). It is not recorded whose cells these are; they may come from a transplant donor.

This clonotype has a count of ten or more. The rearrangement joins TRBV6-5 to TRBJ2-7, with 9 bases aligning to TRBD1. The CDR3 is made up of 15 amino acids. V lost 2 bases to trimming and J lost 2 bases; unmatched junction nucleotides: 4. Germline loops: CDR1 MNHEY, CDR2 SVGAGI. CDR3 sequence reads: CASSYRGQGTYEQYF. The CDR3 DNA follows: TGTGCCAGCAGTTACCGGGGACAGGGCACCTACGAGCAGTACTTC.

The chain recombines TRBV28 with TRBJ2-7; 8 nucleotides line up with TRBD1. With 4 bases clipped from V and 5 bases from J, the junction kept 7 bases outside the gene matches. This CDR3 spans 14 amino acids. Germline V gene data show CDR1 as MDHEN and CDR2 as SYDVKM. This chain's CDR3 is CASSSSGGRDEQYF. CDR3 nucleotide sequence: TGTGCCAGCAGTTCCTCAGGGGGCCGAGACGAGCAGTACTTC.

V usage is TRBV19 and J usage is TRBJ2-3; D is perhaps TRBD2 (6 bases). This CDR3 has 16 residues. Looked up from germline, CDR1 is LNHDA and CDR2 is SQIVND (reference sequence). V shed 5 bases and J shed 2 bases, with 17 bases lying between them. This CDR3 reads CASSPAGGLITDTQYF. DNA for the CDR3: TGTGCCAGTAGTCCGGCCGGGGGACTCATCACAGATACGCAGTATTTT.

There are many counts of this clonotype. This rearrangement joins TRBV3-1 to TRBJ2-3, with unresolved D. Trimming removed 0 bases at V and 0 bases at J, with 13 bases between. Germline values: CDR1 LGHDT, CDR2 YNNKEL (reference sequence). The CDR3 is 17 residues long. CDR3 amino acids: CASSQDSRTGSTDTQYF. The DNA of the CDR3 is TGTGCCAGCAGCCAAGATTCAAGGACGGGTAGCACAGATACGCAGTATTTT.

As regards this clonotype: A much larger clonotype is one base distant, so this may be a read error. This rearrangement joins TRBV20-1 to TRBJ2-4; D possibly uses TRBD1 or TRBD2 (6 bases each). Germline CDR1 is DFQATT and CDR2 is SNEGSKA (reference sequence). This CDR3 has 14 amino acids. Trimming removed 3 bases from V and 5 bases from J, with 14 bases in between. The CDR3 spells CSASYRGLENIQYF. The CDR3, as DNA: TGCAGTGCTAGTTACCGGGGGCTGGAAAACATTCAGTACTTC.

This clonotype came up many times. The chain links TRBV7-2 to TRBJ2-3, with 8 positions matching TRBD2. The V and J ends lost 4 bases and 5 bases, in that order; junction bases with no gene match: 11. The CDR3 totals 16 residues. Germline V lookup: CDR1 SGHTA, CDR2 FQGNSA. The CDR3 is CASSSKFSGMGDTQYF. In DNA form, the CDR3 reads TGTGCCAGCAGCTCGAAGTTTAGCGGGATGGGAGATACGCAGTATTTT.

This clonotype was recorded many times. The V call is TRBV6-5, the J call TRBJ1-5; TRBD1 is a possible D gene (5 bases). The V end was cut by 0 bases, the J end by 4 bases, with 13 bases between. The CDR3 contains 16 residues. Germline V gene sequence: CDR1 MNHEY, CDR2 SVGAGI. CDR3: CASSYSTGVINQPQHF. CDR3 bases: TGTGCCAGCAGTTACTCGACGGGGGTGATAAATCAGCCCCAGCATTTT.

This clonotype was found many times. The chain has TRBV5-1 and TRBJ2-5; 10 bases align to TRBD1. The CDR3 spans 14 residues. V lost 0 bases, J lost 4 bases, and 0 bases stayed unmatched. Germline V gives CDR1 SGHRS, CDR2 YFSETQ. CDR3 residues: CASSLGQGAETQYF. The CDR3 DNA reads as TGCGCCAGCAGCTTGGGACAGGGGGCAGAGACCCAGTACTTC.

The chain joins TRBV18 to TRBJ1-1, with 7 nucleotides matching TRBD1. The CDR3 spans 13 residues. Germline V gene sequence: CDR1 KGHSH, CDR2 LQKENI. With V trimmed by 8 bases and J by 1 base, 4 bases remained unmatched. The CDR3 DNA is TGTGCCAGCGCCGGACAGGCGAACACTGAAGCTTTCTTT. It yields the protein CASAGQANTEAFF.

By share, this clonotype counts as medium-sized. The gene calls are TRBV4-2 and TRBJ2-1; 9 positions match TRBD2. CDR1 and CDR2 from the germline V gene are LGHNA and YNFKEQ. J was trimmed by 8 bases and V by 0 bases; bases with no gene match: 11. The CDR3 spans 17 residues. CDR3 coding DNA: TGTGCCAGCAGCCAAGATCTCGCGCGGGGGGGTCTCTATGAGCAGTTCTTC. Its translation is CASSQDLARGGLYEQFF.

This clonotype was detected many times. This chain uses TRBV5-1 with TRBJ1-1; possible D gene TRBD1, 5 bases. CDR1 and CDR2 (germline): SGHRS, YFSETQ. The CDR3 extends over 15 amino acids. The ends were cut back, 0 bases at V and 1 base at J, with 10 bases in the middle. CDR3 sequence reads: CASSLDGQPNTEAFF. The DNA for the CDR3 is TGCGCCAGCAGCTTGGACGGACAACCGAACACTGAAGCTTTCTTT.

In this sample, this clonotype turned up many times. The rearrangement uses TRBV7-3 and TRBJ1-6; 9 bases align to TRBD1. Germline V gives CDR1 SGHTA, CDR2 FQGTGA. The CDR3 sequence is 15 residues long. Trimming cost V 5 bases and J 10 bases; bases outside gene matches: 9. The CDR3 sequence: CASSLMGQGSSPLHF. DNA of the CDR3: TGTGCCAGCAGCCTCATGGGACAGGGCTCATCACCCCTCCACTTT.

The sample holds many counts of this clonotype. The V and J genes are TRBV4-2 and TRBJ2-2; TRBD2 agrees at 10 bases. The CDR3 is 20 amino acids. From germline, CDR1 is LGHNA and CDR2 YNFKEQ. With 0 bases clipped from V and 1 base from J, the junction kept 11 bases outside the gene matches. CDR3 protein: CASSQDREPSGRGNTGELFF. In DNA form, the CDR3 reads TGTGCCAGCAGCCAAGACCGGGAGCCTAGCGGGAGAGGGAACACCGGGGAGCTGTTTTTT.

In this sample, this clonotype turned up many times. The chain is built from TRBV28 and TRBJ2-5; 8 bases map to TRBD2. The CDR3 has 16 amino acids. CDR1 is MDHEN, CDR2 SYDVKM, per germline. Trimming removed 5 bases from V and 4 bases from J; junction bases left unmatched: 12. The CDR3 nucleotides read TGTGCCAGCAGTATAAACACGGGGGGGCGCAGAGAGACCCAGTACTTC. This gives the protein CASSINTGGRRETQYF.

There are many counts of this clonotype. This chain connects TRBV20-1 to TRBJ2-3; D gene ambiguous. This CDR3 region has 13 residues. With 5 bases removed from V and 2 bases from J, the gap between germline ends came to 11 bases. Germline V gives CDR1 DFQATT, CDR2 SNEGSKA (reference sequence). The CDR3 nucleotides are TGCAGTGCTCGTAAAGGCACCACAGATACGCAGTATTTT. Its translation: CSARKGTTDTQYF.

In its sample, this clonotype was seen many times. This sequence joins TRBV5-1 and TRBJ2-1; possibly TRBD1 for D (5 bases). The V end lost 0 bases, the J end lost 6 bases, and 10 bases lay between the germline ends. This CDR3 is built from 14 residues. Germline CDR1 reads SGHRS; CDR2 reads YFSETQ. CDR3 in amino acids: CASSLGPQGNEQFF. For the CDR3, the DNA is TGCGCCAGCAGCTTGGGGCCCCAGGGCAATGAGCAGTTCTTC.

The sample holds many counts of this clonotype. The chain combines TRBV6-1 with TRBJ2-5; 7 nucleotides match TRBD1. The V segment lost 6 bases and the J segment 5 bases; nucleotides outside the gene matches: 6. CDR1 is MNHNS and CDR2 is SASEGT in the germline V gene. CDR3 length: 13 amino acids. CDR3 residues: CASRPTGLETQYF. CDR3 DNA sequence: TGTGCCAGCAGGCCGACAGGGCTGGAGACCCAGTACTTC.

This clonotype was counted many times. The rearrangement links TRBV5-1 to TRBJ1-6; 8 bases line up with TRBD1. With 0 bases clipped from V and 5 bases from J, the junction kept 13 bases outside the gene matches. The CDR3 spans 19 residues. Germline loops: CDR1 SGHRS, CDR2 YFSETQ. The CDR3 sequence is CASSLALRTGWFHNSPLHF. Here the CDR3 DNA reads TGCGCCAGCAGCTTGGCCCTTCGGACAGGGTGGTTTCATAATTCACCCCTCCACTTT.

This clonotype was seen ten or more times. V gene TRBV4-2 combines with J gene TRBJ1-5, with 7 bases lining up with TRBD1. CDR1 is LGHNA and CDR2 is YNFKEQ in the germline V gene. The J segment lost 7 bases and the V segment lost 0 bases, leaving 12 bases of the junction unmatched. CDR3 length: 17 residues. CDR3 sequence (DNA): TGTGCCAGCAGCCAAGACGGTGTGACAGGGACCGGGCAGCCCCAGCATTTT. It encodes CASSQDGVTGTGQPQHF.

J is TRBJ2-1 and V is TRBV11-2; 10 nucleotides line up with TRBD2. This CDR3 contains 15 residues. Germline values: CDR1 SGHAT, CDR2 FQNNGV. After removal of 4 bases from V and 6 bases from J, the junction contained 6 bases not matched to a gene. This CDR3 reads CASSSLAGSGNEQFF. The CDR3 DNA reads as TGTGCCAGCAGCTCACTAGCGGGATCGGGCAATGAGCAGTTCTTC.

This rearrangement joins TRBV11-2 to TRBJ1-1, with D unresolved. V lost 0 bases to trimming and J lost 6 bases, with 14 bases between them. The CDR3 extends over 15 amino acids. Germline CDR1 is SGHAT and CDR2 is FQNNGV. The chain's CDR3 is CASSLEPSPWAEAFF. The CDR3 coding sequence is TGTGCCAGCAGCTTAGAACCCAGCCCATGGGCTGAAGCTTTCTTT.

The chain carries TRBV7-9 and TRBJ1-1, with 7 nucleotides matching TRBD1. The CDR3 is 14 residues long. V was pared by 4 bases and J by 3 bases, with 5 bases of the junction left unmatched. Germline CDR1 SEHNR, CDR2 FQNEAQ (reference sequence). Here the CDR3 DNA reads TGTGCCAGCAGCTCCAACCAGGGGGACACTGAAGCTTTCTTT. It is translated as CASSSNQGDTEAFF.

V and J are TRBV20-1 and TRBJ2-6; D is unresolved. Germline V gene lookup returns CDR1 DFQATT and CDR2 SNEGSKA (reference sequence). The CDR3 runs 12 residues. V lost 8 bases, J lost 2 bases, and 7 bases lay in between. The CDR3 loop reads CSSPAGANVLTF. The CDR3 coding sequence is TGCAGTTCCCCAGCTGGGGCCAACGTCCTGACTTTC.

This clonotype was observed many times. The chain employs TRBV12-2 and TRBJ2-3; TRBD1, as called in the table, went unchecked against the DNA. TRBV12-2 is given as a pseudogene. The CDR3 spans 16 residues. The CDR3 loop reads CASRLEGGGRTDTQYF. The CDR3 DNA sequence: TGTGCAAGTCGCTTAGAAGGGGGCGGTCGCACAGATACGCAGTATTTT.

The CDR3 nucleotides read TGTGCCAGCACCGGGACAGGGGATTACGAGCAGTACTTC. Protein: CASTGTGDYEQYF. The chain is built from TRBV28 and TRBJ2-7, with 10 bases fitting TRBD1. CDR3 length: 13 amino acids. Germline CDR1 reads MDHEN; CDR2 reads SYDVKM. The ends lost 7 bases at V and 4 bases at J; junction bases unmatched: 4.

There are many counts of this clonotype. The chain combines TRBV29-1 with TRBJ1-2; D gene uncertain. The V gene lost 7 bases and the J gene lost 3 bases, with 9 bases spanning the gap. Germline CDR1 SQVTM, CDR2 ANQGSEA. CDR3 length: 11 residues. CDR3: CSGGDDYGYTF. The CDR3 DNA reads TGCAGCGGCGGTGATGACTATGGCTACACCTTC.

The table lists this clonotype with many counts. The gene calls are TRBV25-1 and TRBJ2-1; 7 bases align to TRBD2. Germline values: CDR1 MGHDK, CDR2 SYGVNS. This CDR3 is 16 amino acids long. J gave up 1 base and V 10 bases, and 13 bases lay outside the gene matches. CDR3 coding DNA: TGTGCCATCGTTCCTACTAGCGCGCTATCCTACAATGAGCAGTTCTTC. It codes for CAIVPTSALSYNEQFF.

Ten or more counts support this clonotype. The gene calls are TRBV7-2 and TRBJ2-7; D is ambiguous. V lost 2 bases and J 6 bases, leaving 11 bases between the germline ends. The germline gives CDR1 SGHTA, CDR2 FQGNSA. The CDR3 is made up of 13 amino acids. Written as DNA, the CDR3 is TGTGCCAGCAGCTTATGGCAGGAGCTCGAGCAGTACTTC. The encoded protein is CASSLWQELEQYF.

At least ten counts were recorded for this clonotype. This chain uses TRBV7-2 with TRBJ2-2; 7 nucleotides align to TRBD1. This CDR3 spans 16 amino acids. After removal of 5 bases from V and 2 bases from J, the junction contained 8 bases not matched to a gene. Germline V gene lookup returns CDR1 SGHTA and CDR2 FQGNSA. CDR3 DNA sequence: TGTGCCAGCAGCCAGGAAGGGGGCACTAACACCGGGGAGCTGTTTTTT. Translation gives CASSQEGGTNTGELFF.

This clonotype was counted many times. CDR3 in DNA: TGCGCCAGCAGCAAAAAGACAGGGGGCGCATCCAAAAACATTCAGTACTTC. Protein product: CASSKKTGGASKNIQYF. This chain links TRBV5-1 with TRBJ2-4; TRBD1 matches at 10 bases. Germline CDR1 reads SGHRS; CDR2 reads YFSETQ. The V and J ends lost 4 bases and 2 bases, in that order; junction bases with no gene match: 9. The CDR3 is 17 residues long.

This clonotype was found many times. The chain is built from TRBV3-1 and TRBJ1-1; 8 nucleotides align to TRBD1. The CDR3 is 13 residues long. Trimming at V came to 7 bases and at J to 3 bases, leaving 4 bases not matched to a gene. Germline loops: CDR1 LGHDT, CDR2 YNNKEL (reference sequence). The DNA for the CDR3 is TGTGCCAGCAAACAGGGGGTAGACACTGAAGCTTTCTTT. Translating it yields CASKQGVDTEAFF.

This clonotype was found many times. The chain carries TRBV30 and TRBJ2-7; D could derive from TRBD1 or TRBD2 (5 bases each). Trimming pared 1 base from V and 1 base from J, leaving 8 bases between. Germline-derived CDR1 and CDR2 are GTSNPN and SVGIG (reference sequence). The CDR3 contains 13 residues. The CDR3: CAWSDGASYEQYF. The CDR3 bases are TGTGCCTGGAGTGACGGGGCTTCCTACGAGCAGTACTTC.